Shown below are 31 T cell receptor beta chains from a single sample sequenced in a study of regulatory T cells in long-lasting Graves disease. Arm-PCR with iRepertoire HTBI primers amplified the CDR3 regions for these TCR beta libraries. TCRdb passed the multiplex PCR reads through MiXCR, listing each CDR3 protein once. In the table there are some 420,000 distinct CDR3 sequences, 20% to 25% of which are singletons. The sample's time point: persistent/refractory GD, antithyroid drugs over 5 years with positive TRAb. The TCR library was made from RNA that had been extracted from PBMCs in TRIzol. The material was peripheral blood mononuclear cells (PBMCs), obtained when the disease was refractory, from a patient treated with antithyroid drugs. These receptors came from a female donor with Graves disease.

This clonotype was recorded many times. The chain has TRBV7-9 and TRBJ2-5; D is unclear. Germline loops: CDR1 SEHNR, CDR2 FQNEAQ (reference sequence). Trimming shortened V by 6 bases and J by 5 bases, and 4 bases separated the two germline ends. The CDR3 runs 10 residues. This chain's CDR3 is CASRTETQYF. In DNA form, the CDR3 reads TGTGCCAGCAGGACGGAGACCCAGTACTTC.

This clonotype was counted a few times. The chain combines TRBV4-2 with TRBJ1-4; D unresolved. The CDR3 extends over 13 amino acids. V was trimmed by 0 bases and J by 6 bases, leaving 5 bases between them. Germline CDR1 and CDR2: LGHNA and YNFKEQ. The CDR3 DNA follows: TGTGCCAGCAGCCAAGAATCCCATGAAAAACTGTTTTTT. Its translation is CASSQESHEKLFF.

In the case of this clonotype: This may come from a read error, since a much larger clone is one base off. The rearrangement joins TRBV11-2 to TRBJ2-4, with a tentative D call TRBD2 (5 bases). This CDR3 has 14 amino acids. The germline V gene encodes CDR1 SGHAT and CDR2 FQNNGV. V was clipped by 4 bases and J by 7 bases, with 14 bases between them. CDR3 in amino acids: CASSSRERWNIQYF. CDR3 in DNA: TGTGCCAGCAGCTCCCGTGAGCGGTGGAACATTCAGTACTTC.

The V gene is TRBV28, the J gene TRBJ2-2; 7 bases are a match to TRBD1. There are 14 residues in the CDR3. Germline trimming cut 6 bases from V and 7 bases from J; bases unmatched to any gene: 8. Germline values: CDR1 MDHEN, CDR2 SYDVKM. This CDR3 is CASRNRGDGGELFF. The CDR3 bases are TGTGCCAGCAGGAACAGGGGAGATGGCGGGGAGCTGTTTTTT. Together with reference TRBV28 and TRBJ2-2, the CDR3 gives the full variable domain: DVKVTQSSRYLVKRTGEKVFLECVQDMDHENMFWYRQDPGLGLRLIYFSYDVKMKEKGDIPEGYSVSREKKERFSLILESASTNQTSMYLCASRNRGDGGELFFGEGSRLTVL.

This clonotype was picked up many times. The chain joins TRBV2 to TRBJ1-1; D is perhaps TRBD1 (5 bases). There are 15 residues in the CDR3. The germline V gene encodes CDR1 SNHLY and CDR2 FYNNEI. Trimming pared 3 bases from V and 4 bases from J, leaving 15 bases between. The CDR3 is CASSDRRRQLTEAFF. CDR3 sequence (DNA): TGTGCCAGCAGTGACCGTAGGAGACAGCTCACTGAAGCTTTCTTT.

This clonotype was picked up a small number of times. The chain employs TRBV6-5 and TRBJ1-4; D is perhaps TRBD1 (5 bases). There are 14 residues in the CDR3. Trimming removed 4 bases at V and 8 bases at J, with 14 bases between. Germline lookup yields CDR1 MNHEY and CDR2 SVGAGI. CDR3 sequence reads: CASSWGGDREKLFF. The CDR3 DNA reads as TGTGCCAGCAGTTGGGGGGGGGATCGAGAAAAACTGTTTTTT.

This clonotype was seen more than once but under ten times. This chain connects TRBV5-6 to TRBJ2-2, with 10 positions matching TRBD1. In germline, CDR1 is SGHDT, CDR2 YYEEEE. Trimming at V came to 2 bases and at J to 7 bases, leaving 8 bases not matched to a gene. The CDR3 length is 16 residues. The CDR3 region has the DNA TGTGCCAGCAGCTTCGTATCGACAGGGGGCATCGGGGAGCTGTTTTTT. Amino acid sequence: CASSFVSTGGIGELFF.

This clonotype was seen at least ten times. This sequence joins TRBV12-3 or TRBV12-4 and TRBJ2-7, with D possibly TRBD2 on 5 matching bases. The CDR3 consists of 14 residues. Trimming stripped 5 bases from V and 7 bases from J, with 18 bases between. The CDR3 DNA reads as TGTGCCAGCAGTCGAGCCGGAGGCCTTCGGGAGCAGTACTTC. Translation: CASSRAGGLREQYF.

This clonotype was recorded at least ten times. The chain uses TRBV3-1 and TRBJ2-5; TRBD2 might be the D (6 bases). Germline V gene lookup returns CDR1 LGHDT and CDR2 YNNKEL (reference sequence). There are 16 residues in the CDR3. Trimming cost V 0 bases and J 2 bases, with 13 bases left between them. The CDR3 DNA is TGTGCCAGCAGCCAAGATACTGCGGGACTTCAAGAGACCCAGTACTTC. Its translation: CASSQDTAGLQETQYF.

This clonotype was counted many times. The chain employs TRBV12-3 or TRBV12-4 and TRBJ1-2; D might be TRBD1 (5 bases). V was pared by 5 bases and J by 13 bases, with 20 bases between. This CDR3 region has 13 residues. The CDR3 DNA reads TGTGCCAGCAGTACCGGGACCATTTCTTCTCTCACCTTC. The encoded protein is CASSTGTISSLTF.

This clonotype was detected many times. The genes are TRBV6-2 or TRBV6-3 and TRBJ1-5; TRBD1 aligns across 9 bases. Trimming removed 6 bases from V and 2 bases from J; junction bases left unmatched: 5. Germline V gives CDR1 MNHEY, CDR2 SVGEGT. This CDR3 spans 15 amino acids. CDR3 DNA sequence: TGTGCCAGCAGGCGGACAGGGGTCGGCAATCAGCCCCAGCATTTT. The encoded protein is CASRRTGVGNQPQHF.

This clonotype was recorded a few times. A much larger clone differs by one base, so this may be a read error. The V gene is TRBV14, the J gene TRBJ2-5; no firm D call. V was clipped by 0 bases and J by 3 bases, with 2 bases between them. The CDR3 has 12 residues. Germline values: CDR1 SGHDN, CDR2 FVKESK. The DNA for the CDR3 is TGTGCCAGCAGCCAAGAAGAAGAGACCCAGTACTTC. Its protein is CASSQEEETQYF.

This clonotype has just a few counts. The rearrangement joins TRBV20-1 to TRBJ1-1; TRBD1 aligns across 8 bases. Germline CDR1 and CDR2: DFQATT and SNEGSKA (reference sequence). V lost 2 bases and J lost 0; bases outside the gene matches: 5. The CDR3 is 15 amino acids. CDR3 in DNA: TGCAGTGCTAGACCCCGGACAGGGTTGAACACTGAAGCTTTCTTT. This sequence encodes CSARPRTGLNTEAFF.

This clonotype has at least ten counts. The chain couples TRBV7-6 to TRBJ2-5; D unclear. Trimming shortened V by 1 base and J by 9 bases, and 6 bases separated the two germline ends. This CDR3 comprises 11 residues. Germline lookup yields CDR1 SGHVS and CDR2 FNYEAQ. This CDR3 reads CASSLVAAQYF. Here the CDR3 DNA reads TGTGCCAGCAGCTTAGTGGCGGCCCAGTACTTC.

The V and J genes are TRBV20-1 and TRBJ2-5, with D possibly TRBD2 on 5 matching bases. The better agreement between TRBJ2-1 and the DNA end casts doubt on the J call. CDR1 is DFQATT and CDR2 is SNEGSKA in the germline V gene (reference sequence). The CDR3 runs 14 residues. The CDR3 DNA reads as TGCAGTGCTAGAGAGTTTAGCGCGTACAATGAGCAGTTCTTC. As protein: CSAREFSAYNEQFF.

This chain links TRBV20-1 with TRBJ1-4; D is ambiguous. Germline V gives CDR1 DFQATT, CDR2 SNEGSKA (reference sequence). Trimming left V 6 bases short and J 8 bases short, with 16 bases between. The CDR3 is 13 amino acids. The CDR3 region has the DNA TGCAGTGCAATCCCTCGGACGGGAGAAAAACTGTTTTTT. It specifies CSAIPRTGEKLFF.

In this sample, this clonotype turned up many times. This chain links TRBV28 with TRBJ2-7; weak D call: TRBD2 (6 bases). The CDR3 sequence is 12 residues long. V was pared by 6 bases and J by 1 base, with 7 bases between. Germline CDR1 and CDR2: MDHEN and SYDVKM. The CDR3 bases are TGTGCCAGCAGGACTAGTTCCTACGAGCAGTACTTC. This encodes CASRTSSYEQYF.

This chain connects TRBV4-3 to TRBJ1-2; TRBD1 might be the D (6 bases). The V end lost 0 bases, the J end lost 1 base, and 6 bases lay between the germline ends. The CDR3 consists of 14 residues. Germline V gene sequence: CDR1 LGHNA, CDR2 YSLEER. In DNA, the CDR3 is TGCGCCAGCAGCCAAGACAGGGGTAACTATGGCTACACCTTC. Protein sequence: CASSQDRGNYGYTF.

The V call is TRBV28, the J call TRBJ2-1; no definite D call. Germline CDR1 reads MDHEN; CDR2 reads SYDVKM. The CDR3 runs to 14 residues. V was pared by 10 bases and J by 0 bases, with 13 bases between. This CDR3 reads CATRRVSSYNEQFF. The CDR3 region has the DNA TGTGCCACCCGTCGGGTGAGCTCCTACAATGAGCAGTTCTTC.

A note on this clonotype: This sequence may be a read error, since a much larger clone differs from it by one base. The CDR3 reads CVSTRAAGANVLTF. CDR3 bases: TGTGTCAGCACCCGGGCCGCTGGGGCCAACGTCCTGACTTTC. The chain carries TRBV12-3 or TRBV12-4 and TRBJ2-6; D not certain. The CDR3 runs 14 residues.

This chain connects TRBV20-1 to TRBJ1-1; 7 bases are a match to TRBD1. V shed 7 bases and J 10 bases; nucleotides not matched to a gene: 12. This CDR3 region has 12 residues. Germline values: CDR1 DFQATT, CDR2 SNEGSKA (reference sequence). CDR3 coding DNA: TGCAGTGTTAATGGACAGGAGAGGTCAGCTTTCTTT. Translating it yields CSVNGQERSAFF.

The DNA of the CDR3 is TGCGCCAGCAGCCTGCTGATACAGGGAGACTACGAGCAGTACTTC. It encodes CASSLLIQGDYEQYF. The chain has TRBV4-3 and TRBJ2-7; tentative D call: TRBD1 (6 bases). Germline values: CDR1 LGHNA, CDR2 YSLEER. Trimming removed 4 bases from V and 3 bases from J, with 16 bases in between. The CDR3 sequence is 15 residues long.

This clonotype was picked up a small number of times. The genes are TRBV19 and TRBJ2-7, with 13 positions matching TRBD2. The CDR3 is 16 amino acids. The ends lost 2 bases at V and 10 bases at J; junction bases unmatched: 11. Germline V lookup: CDR1 LNHDA, CDR2 SQIVND (reference sequence). CDR3 DNA: TGTGCCAGTAGTATAAATCTCCACGGACTAGCGGGGGATCAGTACTTC. It codes for CASSINLHGLAGDQYF.

In its sample, this clonotype was seen a few times. V and J are TRBV20-1 and TRBJ2-7; D might be TRBD2 (6 bases). The V end lost 6 bases, the J end lost 2 bases, and 17 bases lay between the germline ends. The CDR3 has 14 residues. Germline CDR1 is DFQATT and CDR2 is SNEGSKA (reference sequence). The CDR3 bases are TGCAGTGCCCAATCCTTAGCGGTTACCTACGAGCAGTACTTC. Amino acid sequence: CSAQSLAVTYEQYF.

This clonotype has ten or more counts. V is TRBV12-3 or TRBV12-4 and J is TRBJ1-2, with D unresolved. V was shortened by 6 bases and J by 8 bases, with 16 bases between the two germline ends. The CDR3 runs to 13 residues. This CDR3 reads CASSYVQGGGYTF. The CDR3 DNA reads as TGTGCCAGCAGCTACGTCCAAGGTGGCGGCTACACCTTC.

The chain uses TRBV27 and TRBJ2-2; D may be TRBD1 or TRBD2 (5 bases each). The germline gives CDR1 MNHEY, CDR2 SMNVEV (reference sequence). The CDR3 covers 12 residues. With 8 bases removed from V and 6 bases from J, the gap between germline ends came to 10 bases. DNA for the CDR3: TGTGCCAGCGGGGGTTCGCCCGGGGAGCTGTTTTTT. It is translated as CASGGSPGELFF.

The chain combines TRBV27 with TRBJ1-3; D possibly corresponds to TRBD1 (6 bases). The CDR3 runs to 15 residues. The V end lost 8 bases, the J end lost 0 bases, and 14 bases lay between the germline ends. Germline V lookup: CDR1 MNHEY, CDR2 SMNVEV (reference sequence). Written as DNA, the CDR3 is TGTGCCAGCCCTGGGGGCCTTCCCTCTGGAAACACCATATATTTT. Protein sequence: CASPGGLPSGNTIYF.

In its sample, this clonotype was seen a few times. The chain is built from TRBV28 and TRBJ1-5; D call uncertain. V was pared by 4 bases and J by 10 bases, with 8 bases between. CDR3 length: 11 amino acids. From germline, CDR1 is MDHEN and CDR2 SYDVKM. CDR3 sequence: CASSYPGPQHF. The CDR3 DNA reads TGTGCCAGCAGTTACCCGGGACCCCAGCATTTT.

This clonotype was seen more than once but under ten times. The J gene is TRBJ1-5, the V gene TRBV15, with 9 bases that match TRBD1. Unmatched junction bases numbered 13, after V lost 5 bases and J lost 2 bases. In germline, CDR1 is LNHNV, CDR2 YYDKDF (reference sequence). The CDR3 has 18 residues. CDR3 residues: CATSDRGTGNWGNQPQHF. The CDR3 DNA reads as TGTGCCACCAGCGATCGAGGGACAGGGAATTGGGGCAATCAGCCCCAGCATTTT.

This clonotype was found a few times. The chain has TRBV28 and TRBJ2-4; 8 bases align to TRBD1. Unmatched junction bases numbered 9, after V lost 5 bases and J lost 0 bases. Germline V gene lookup returns CDR1 MDHEN and CDR2 SYDVKM. The CDR3 is 17 amino acids. The CDR3 nucleotides are TGTGCCAGCAGTCCTACAGGGGGTCCTAGAGCCAAAAACATTCAGTACTTC. Amino acids: CASSPTGGPRAKNIQYF. Full variable domain (outside the CDR3, taken from reference TRBV28 and TRBJ2-4): DVKVTQSSRYLVKRTGEKVFLECVQDMDHENMFWYRQDPGLGLRLIYFSYDVKMKEKGDIPEGYSVSREKKERFSLILESASTNQTSMYLCASSPTGGPRAKNIQYFGAGTRLSVL.

This clonotype was counted a few times. The CDR3 region has the DNA TGTGCCAGCAGTTTAAGGGACAGCGTCGGAGATACGCAGTATTTT. Protein product: CASSLRDSVGDTQYF. The chain combines TRBV12-3 or TRBV12-4 with TRBJ2-3; 7 nucleotides align to TRBD1. J gave up 5 bases and V 2 bases, and 7 bases lay outside the gene matches. The CDR3 sequence is 15 residues long.